What follows are 16 T cell receptor beta chains derived from one specimen sequenced in a study of shared clonotypes between healthy human individuals. As defined, naive CD8 cells were CD45RO-negative and positively selected for CCR7, with terminally differentiated effector memory CD45RA+ cells excluded. Produced via immunoSEQ multiplex PCR; TCRdb's table is partial and in-frame only. Among roughly 590,000 clones listed, 95% were seen once. The sample comprised naive CD8+ T cells sorted from blood. These receptors came from a woman aged 25 to 39 in good health.

This chain joins TRBV2 and TRBJ2-5; TRBD2 matches at 11 bases. CDR3 length: 14 amino acids. With 2 bases clipped from V and 6 bases from J, the junction kept 2 bases outside the gene matches. Germline V CDR1 and CDR2: SNHLY, FYNNEI. The CDR3 loop is CASSERLAGKTQYF. DNA of the CDR3: TGTGCCAGCAGTGAAAGACTAGCGGGAAAGACCCAGTACTTC.

This CDR3 reads CASSLLPGQENTGELFF. In DNA, the CDR3 is TGTGCCAGCAGTTTATTACCGGGGCAGGAGAACACCGGGGAGCTGTTTTTT. The rearrangement uses TRBV27 and TRBJ2-2; tentatively, D is TRBD1 or TRBD2 (5 bases each). CDR1 is MNHEY, CDR2 SMNVEV, per germline (reference sequence). The CDR3 totals 17 residues. V lost 1 base and J lost 1, with 13 bases in between.

The chain combines TRBV10-1 with TRBJ2-1; a weak D match, TRBD2 (5 bases). Trimming cost V 8 bases and J 6 bases, with 14 bases left between them. From germline, CDR1 is WNHNN and CDR2 SYGVQD (reference sequence). The CDR3 is 13 amino acids. The CDR3 sequence: CASSPPGSNEQFF. The CDR3 DNA reads TGCGCCAGCTCCCCCCCGGGGTCCAATGAGCAGTTCTTC.

The chain links TRBV25-1 to TRBJ1-2; D gene ambiguous. The V gene lost 5 bases and the J gene lost 4 bases, with 5 bases spanning the gap. This CDR3 comprises 11 residues. Germline lookup yields CDR1 MGHDK and CDR2 SYGVNS. The CDR3: CASSWVYGYTF. CDR3 in DNA: TGTGCCAGCAGTTGGGTCTATGGCTACACCTTC.

V is TRBV6-1 and J is TRBJ2-7; D is unclear. Germline CDR1 is MNHNS and CDR2 is SASEGT. This CDR3 is 13 amino acids long. Deletions cut 8 bases from V and 0 bases from J, with 11 bases between. The CDR3 bases are TGTGCCAGCGAGCTCAGGAGCTCCTACGAGCAGTACTTC. This codes for CASELRSSYEQYF.

The rearrangement links TRBV10-2 to TRBJ2-7; D remains unclear. V dropped 10 bases and J dropped 3 bases, with 7 bases sitting between them. The CDR3 is made up of 10 amino acids. CDR1 is WSHSY, CDR2 SAAADI, per germline. The CDR3 protein is CATMDYEQYF. DNA of the CDR3: TGCGCCACCATGGACTACGAGCAGTACTTC.

The V call is TRBV11-2, the J call TRBJ2-2, with a tentative D call TRBD2 (5 bases). The V and J ends lost 7 bases and 5 bases respectively, with 14 bases between them. CDR3 length: 14 residues. In germline, CDR1 is SGHAT, CDR2 FQNNGV. DNA of the CDR3: TGTGCCAGCAAGAGGGAGTGGTCGACCGGGGAGCTGTTTTTT. It codes for CASKREWSTGELFF.

J is TRBJ2-1 and V is TRBV10-3; 11 bases are a match to TRBD2. Germline trimming cut 3 bases from V and 6 bases from J; bases unmatched to any gene: 4. Looked up from germline, CDR1 is ENHRY and CDR2 is SYGVKD. The CDR3 runs 15 residues. The CDR3: CAISELAGASNEQFF. The DNA of the CDR3 is TGTGCCATCAGTGAACTAGCGGGGGCATCCAATGAGCAGTTCTTC.

V gene TRBV19 combines with J gene TRBJ1-2; 7 nucleotides match TRBD1. Germline lookup yields CDR1 LNHDA and CDR2 SQIVND (reference sequence). The CDR3 sequence is 15 residues long. With V trimmed by 1 base and J by 7 bases, 9 bases remained unmatched. CDR3: CASSIAAGGGSGYTF. The CDR3 DNA reads TGTGCCAGTAGTATAGCCGCAGGGGGTGGTTCTGGCTACACCTTC.

The chain joins TRBV7-6 to TRBJ1-3; D remains ambiguous. CDR1 is SGHVS, CDR2 FNYEAQ, per germline. The CDR3 sequence is 13 residues long. Deletions cut 5 bases from V and 3 bases from J, with 8 bases between. CDR3 sequence: CASSQDIGNTIYF. CDR3 in DNA: TGTGCCAGCAGCCAAGACATTGGAAACACCATATATTTT. The full variable domain, rest sourced from reference TRBV7-6 and TRBJ1-3, is GAGVSQSPRYKVTKRGQDVALRCDPISGHVSLYWYRQALGQGPEFLTYFNYEAQQDKSGLPNDRFSAERPEGSISTLTIQRTEQRDSAMYRCASSQDIGNTIYFGEGSWLTVV.

V gene TRBV9 combines with J gene TRBJ2-2; perhaps TRBD1 as D (6 bases). The CDR3 is 15 amino acids. The germline V gene encodes CDR1 SGDLS and CDR2 YYNGEE. Trimming stripped 0 bases from V and 3 bases from J, with 9 bases between. CDR3 loop: CASSVVDRYTGELFF. In nucleotides, the CDR3 is TGTGCCAGCAGCGTAGTGGACAGATACACCGGGGAGCTGTTTTTT.

CDR3 residues: CASSRNRGPYEQYF. Here the CDR3 DNA reads TGTGCCAGCTCTCGGAACAGGGGGCCGTACGAGCAGTACTTC. The chain uses TRBV18 and TRBJ2-7, with TRBD1 identical over 9 bases. The CDR3 runs 14 residues. The J segment lost 4 bases and the V segment lost 6 bases, leaving 7 bases of the junction unmatched. Germline CDR1 reads KGHSH; CDR2 reads LQKENI.

V is TRBV29-1 and J is TRBJ2-2; D assignment may be TRBD1 or TRBD2 (5 bases each). The CDR3 runs 16 residues. Trimming shortened V by 1 base and J by 5 bases, and 17 bases separated the two germline ends. From germline, CDR1 is SQVTM and CDR2 ANQGSEA. CDR3: CSVEVLTRGGTGELFF. In DNA, the CDR3 is TGCAGCGTTGAAGTCCTCACTAGGGGTGGGACCGGGGAGCTGTTTTTT.

This chain connects TRBV5-4 to TRBJ2-7; 7 bases fit TRBD1. The CDR3 has 15 residues. The V gene end was trimmed by 3 bases and the J gene end by 1 base; junction bases not matched to a gene: 7. Per the germline V gene, CDR1 is SGHNT and CDR2 is YYREEE (reference sequence). CDR3 amino acids: CASSSPGQPSYEQYF. The DNA of the CDR3 is TGTGCCAGCAGCTCACCGGGACAGCCTTCCTACGAGCAGTACTTC.

CDR3 sequence (DNA): TGTGCCAGCAGTCTCGGCAGGGGGTACGAGCAGTACTTC. Translation: CASSLGRGYEQYF. V gene TRBV6-4 combines with J gene TRBJ2-7; 7 bases fit TRBD1. Germline V lookup: CDR1 MRHNA, CDR2 SNTAGT. The J segment lost 4 bases and the V segment lost 5 bases, leaving 5 bases of the junction unmatched. There are 13 residues in the CDR3.

The J gene is TRBJ2-7, the V gene TRBV28; D may correspond to TRBD1 or TRBD2 (7 bases each). CDR3 length equals 18 residues. The germline gives CDR1 MDHEN, CDR2 SYDVKM. V shed 4 bases and J shed 6 bases, with 28 bases lying between them. The CDR3 loop reads CASSCQGEGPPLLGEQYF. The CDR3 nucleotides are TGTGCCAGCAGTTGTCAGGGGGAGGGCCCCCCCCTTTTAGGCGAGCAGTACTTC.